One TCR beta chain is described in this entry. Germline assignment: CDR1 SGHVS and CDR2 FQNEAQ. The V segment lost 11 bases and the J segment 6 bases; nucleotides outside the gene matches: 10. The CDR3 spans 13 residues. This specimen comes from a study of blood T cell repertoires in COVID-19. Looking at the study overall: Donors in the United States, Italy and Spain gave samples during acute or convalescent COVID-19. The cDNA or gDNA used as material had been derived from T cells, B-cell-depleted T cells, or PBMCs.

Measured with immunoSEQ multiplex PCR; TCRdb has only the in-frame clones, and not every one. The table includes approximately 200,000 clones, roughly 80% detected once. This TCR was sampled from a human donor in a cohort sampled during active COVID-19. The V gene is TRBV7-8, the J gene TRBJ2-1; 7 bases match TRBD2. The sample comprised peripheral blood. CDR3 DNA: TGTGCCTGGGGGAGGGAGAGTCGCAATGAGCAGTTCTTC. Amino acid sequence: CAWGRESRNEQFF.